The TCR beta chain described here comes from a study of shared clonotypes between healthy human individuals. Whole-study context: In total, the donors were a couple of women and a few men aged 18 to 49.

Positively selected for CCR7, the CD45RO-negative cells used as naive CD8 cells excluded terminally differentiated effector memory CD45RA+ cells. Germline values: CDR1 KGHSH, CDR2 LQKENI. CDR3 length: 15 residues. After removal of 5 bases from V and 4 bases from J, the junction contained 7 bases not matched to a gene. Assay used: immunoSEQ multiplex PCR; TCRdb lists only in-frame clones, some missing. Altogether about 820,000 clones are present, 80% to 95% being singletons, with the ten largest covering 20% to 30%. Study-wide results and limits: Naive CD4 clonotypes overlapped across a handful of donors at approximately 4.5%.

Worth noting for this clone: The antigen remains unidentified.

This chain links TRBV18 with TRBJ1-4, with 7 bases matching TRBD1. Sequencing was performed on naive CD8+ T cells sorted from blood. The TCR comes from a man aged 25-45 years in good health. The CDR3 coding sequence is TGTGCCAGCTCAGAAGACAGGGTCTTTAATGAAAAACTGTTTTTT. As protein: CASSEDRVFNEKLFF.